These T cell receptor beta chains were read from a single sample in a study of T cell repertoires in cytomegalovirus infection. TCRdb re-called the reads with MiXCR, one entry per CDR3 protein. The data hold around 630,000 distinct CDR3 sequences, with 20% to 25% observed a single time. The specimen sequenced was CD8+ T cells from PBMCs. These receptors all stem from a human donor in good health (CMV status not recorded). Some clones in this sample may be carry-over from other donors' samples. Each CDR3 is given with its conserved first and last residue. The D gene is left open where the match is weak. Not all rows give a size; the values are once, few, many and, for expanded clones, a class.

>.|TRBJ1-1|.|TRBV4-3
CASSLTVTAPNTEAFF
TGCGCCAGCAGCCTGACTGTAACAGCCCCGAACACTGAAGCTTTCTTT
>many|TRBJ1-5|.|TRBV28
CASRPILRGNQPQHF
TGTGCCAGCAGGCCCATCCTGAGAGGCAATCAGCCCCAGCATTTT
>few|TRBJ2-5|TRBD1|TRBV28
CASSPDRVETQYF
TGTGCCAGCAGCCCGGACAGGGTGGAGACCCAGTACTTC
>many|TRBJ2-1|.|TRBV11-3
CASSGGFSSYNEQFF
TGTGCCAGCAGCGGGGGATTTAGCTCCTACAATGAGCAGTTCTTC
>few|TRBJ2-2|.|TRBV10-3
CAISEVGGEITGELFF
TGTGCCATCAGTGAAGTCGGCGGGGAGATCACCGGGGAGCTGTTTTTT
>few|TRBJ2-7|.|TRBV20-1
CSASQTSAYEQYF
TGCAGTGCTAGTCAAACGAGCGCCTACGAGCAGTACTTC
>few|TRBJ2-7|.|TRBV7-8
CASSLALTTGSSYEQYF
TGTGCCAGCAGCTTAGCCCTCACAACAGGGAGCTCCTACGAGCAGTACTTC
>many|TRBJ1-1|.|TRBV6-1
CASSPNNAEAFF
TGTGCCAGCAGTCCAAACAATGCTGAAGCTTTCTTT
>few|TRBJ1-1|TRBD1|TRBV7-9
CASSFSDRGEAFF
TGTGCCAGCAGCTTTTCCGACAGGGGCGAAGCTTTCTTT
>few|TRBJ2-1|.|TRBV5-5
CASSGDGSPGVF
TGTGCCAGCAGCGGGGACGGATCCCCAGGGGTCTTC
>many|TRBJ2-5|.|TRBV11-2
CASSPGTSQETQYF
TGTGCCAGCAGTCCAGGGACATCTCAAGAGACCCAGTACTTC
>few|TRBJ1-5|.|TRBV5-5
CASSLEGGVWQPQHF
TGTGCCAGCAGCTTGGAGGGGGGGGTGTGGCAGCCCCAGCATTTT
>.|TRBJ1-2|.|TRBV2
CASRTRAPYPANYGYTF
TGTGCCAGCAGGACCAGGGCTCCCTACCCCGCTAACTATGGCTACACCTTC
>many|TRBJ2-3|.|TRBV7-6
CASSYGQGGADTQYF
TGTGCCAGCAGCTACGGACAAGGAGGGGCAGATACGCAGTATTTT
>few|TRBJ2-5|.|TRBV7-8
CASSLIARTVQETQYF
TGTGCCAGCAGCCTAATCGCACGGACAGTCCAAGAGACCCAGTACTTC
>.|TRBJ2-3|.|TRBV24-1
CATSDLPRGGRSTDTQYF
TGTGCCACCAGTGATCTCCCCCGAGGGGGGCGGTCGACAGATACGCAGTATTTT
>many|TRBJ1-1|.|TRBV7-2
CASSSTWWAEAFF
TGTGCCAGCAGCTCTACCTGGTGGGCTGAAGCTTTCTTT
>.|TRBJ2-5|.|TRBV7-1
CAISSPGVGQETQYF
TGTGCCATCAGCAGCCCGGGGGTAGGCCAAGAGACCCAGTACTTC
>few|TRBJ2-1|.|TRBV5-3
CASSLGVGARAESSYNEQFF
TGTGCCAGCAGCTTGGGAGTCGGGGCTCGGGCGGAAAGCTCCTACAATGAGCAGTTCTTC
>.|TRBJ2-1|.|TRBV10-3
CAIRGTRDTYNEQFF
TGTGCCATCAGAGGAACCCGGGACACCTACAATGAGCAGTTCTTC
>.|TRBJ1-4|.|TRBV28
CASKNYTASNEKLFF
TGTGCCAGCAAAAATTATACAGCTTCTAATGAAAAACTGTTTTTT
>few|TRBJ2-5|.|TRBV20-1
CSARDRGISGFGETQYF
TGCAGTGCTAGAGATCGCGGCATTAGTGGGTTCGGGGAGACCCAGTACTTC
>once|TRBJ1-5|TRBD1|TRBV6-1
CASSRQGGNRPQHF
TGTGCCAGCAGCCGACAGGGAGGCAATCGGCCCCAGCATTTT
>few|TRBJ2-1|.|TRBV7-2
CASGGTKRLNEQFF
TGTGCCAGCGGGGGGACCAAGCGACTGAATGAGCAGTTCTTC
>many|TRBJ1-1|.|TRBV7-2
CASSFSGHEAFF
TGTGCCAGCAGCTTCTCGGGGCATGAAGCTTTCTTT
>few|TRBJ2-5|.|TRBV7-9
CASSPGTGRRETQYF
TGTGCCAGCAGCCCCGGCACAGGGCGCCGAGAGACCCAGTACTTC
>many|TRBJ2-1|.|TRBV19
CASSIQTSSYNEQFF
TGTGCCAGTAGTATACAGACAAGCTCCTACAATGAGCAGTTCTTC
>few|TRBJ1-1|.|TRBV5-4
CASRLQSEAFF
TGTGCCAGCCGACTACAGTCTGAAGCTTTCTTT
>.|TRBJ2-7|.|TRBV20-1
CSARDPGAYEQYF
TGCAGTGCTAGGGATCCCGGAGCCTACGAGCAGTACTTC